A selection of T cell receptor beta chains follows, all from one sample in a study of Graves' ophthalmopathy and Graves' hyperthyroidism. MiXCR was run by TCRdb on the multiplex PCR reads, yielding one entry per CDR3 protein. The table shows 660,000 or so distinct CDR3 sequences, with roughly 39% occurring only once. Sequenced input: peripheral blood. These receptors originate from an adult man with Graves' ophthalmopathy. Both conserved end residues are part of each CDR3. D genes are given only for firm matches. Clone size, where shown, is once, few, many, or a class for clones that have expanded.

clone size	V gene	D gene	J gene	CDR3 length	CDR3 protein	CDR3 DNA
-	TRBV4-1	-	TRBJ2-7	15	CASSQNGGHPYEQYF	TGCGCCAGCAGCCAAAACGGGGGACACCCTTACGAGCAGTACTTC
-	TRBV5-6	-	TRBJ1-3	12	CASSSRGHTIYF	TGTGCCAGCAGCTCAAGGGGACACACCATATATTTT
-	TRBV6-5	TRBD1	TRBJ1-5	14	CASSTGTGGQPQHF	TGTGCCAGCAGCACCGGGACAGGGGGCCAGCCCCAGCATTTT
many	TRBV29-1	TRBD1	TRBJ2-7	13	CSARGQGDYEQYF	TGCAGCGCCCGTGGACAGGGGGACTACGAGCAGTACTTC
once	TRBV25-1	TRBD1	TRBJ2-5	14	CASSPPEGAETQYF	TGTGCCAGCTCACCACCAGAGGGGGCAGAGACCCAGTACTTC
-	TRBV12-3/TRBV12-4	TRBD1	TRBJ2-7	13	CASRAGTVAEQYF	TGTGCCAGCAGGGCCGGGACAGTCGCTGAGCAGTACTTC
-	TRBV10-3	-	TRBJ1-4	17	CASSNPRLRSTNEKLFF	TGTGCCAGCAGTAACCCCCGCCTGCGGTCAACTAATGAAAAACTGTTTTTT
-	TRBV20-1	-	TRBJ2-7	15	CSARGSGGPFYEQYF	TGCAGTGCTAGAGGCAGCGGCGGCCCCTTTTACGAGCAGTACTTC
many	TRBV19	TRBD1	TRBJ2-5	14	CASSDRARGETQYF	TGTGCCAGTAGTGACAGGGCCCGAGGGGAGACCCAGTACTTC
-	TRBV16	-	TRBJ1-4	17	CASRSNTGFRGNEKLFF	TGTGCCAGCAGATCCAATACAGGGTTTCGGGGTAATGAAAAACTGTTTTTT
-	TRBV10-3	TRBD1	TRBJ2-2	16	CAISDRGQGNTGELFF	TGTGCCATCAGTGACCGGGGACAGGGGAACACCGGGGAGCTGTTTTTT
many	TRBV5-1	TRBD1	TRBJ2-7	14	CASRRRTGNYEQYF	TGCGCCAGCAGGCGTCGGACAGGGAACTACGAGCAGTACTTC
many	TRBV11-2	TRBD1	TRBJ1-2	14	CASSLVQGVYGYTF	TGTGCCAGCAGCCTGGTACAGGGGGTGTATGGCTACACCTTC
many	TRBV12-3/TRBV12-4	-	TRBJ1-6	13	CASSLRAPFTLHF	TGTGCCAGCAGTTTACGGGCCCCGTTCACCCTCCACTTT
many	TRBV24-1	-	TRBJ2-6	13	CATSDSGANVLTF	TGTGCCACCAGTGATTCTGGGGCCAACGTCCTGACTTTC
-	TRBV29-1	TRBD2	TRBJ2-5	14	CSLGLAGFQETQYF	TGCAGCTTGGGACTAGCGGGATTCCAAGAGACCCAGTACTTC
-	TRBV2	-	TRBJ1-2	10	CASANYGHTF	TGTGCCAGTGCTAACTATGGCCACACCTTC
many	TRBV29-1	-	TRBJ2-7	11	CSVGTAYEQYF	TGCAGCGTCGGGACGGCGTACGAGCAGTACTTC
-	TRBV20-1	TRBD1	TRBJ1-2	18	CSARDFFGAKTGGDGYTF	TGCAGTGCTAGAGATTTTTTTGGAGCCAAGACAGGGGGCGATGGCTACACCTTC
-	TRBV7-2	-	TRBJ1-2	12	CASARGDYGYTF	TGTGCCAGCGCGCGGGGGGACTATGGCTACACCTTC
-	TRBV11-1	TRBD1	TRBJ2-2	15	CASSLLQGHPGELFF	TGTGCCAGCAGCCTCCTACAGGGGCACCCCGGGGAGCTGTTTTTT
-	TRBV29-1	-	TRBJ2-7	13	CSVAQGATGELYF	-
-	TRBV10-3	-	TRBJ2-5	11	CATKFGGEQYF	TGTGCCACAAAATTTGGTGGTGAGCAGTACTTC
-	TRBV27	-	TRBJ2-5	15	CASSRGGRPGETQYF	TGTGCCAGCAGTAGGGGGGGCAGGCCTGGAGAGACCCAGTACTTC
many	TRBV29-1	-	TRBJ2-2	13	CSMEDRTTGELFF	TGCAGCATGGAGGACAGAACGACCGGGGAGCTGTTTTTT
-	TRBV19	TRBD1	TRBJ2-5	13	CAGGTGLEESQYF	TGTGCCGGCGGGACAGGGCTAGAAGAGAGCCAGTACTTC
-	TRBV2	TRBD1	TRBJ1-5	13	CALGGQGNQPQHF	TGTGCCTTAGGAGGACAGGGAAATCAGCCCCAGCATTTT
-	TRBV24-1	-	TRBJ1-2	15	CATSDRLAAFGGYTF	TGTGCCACCAGTGACCGACTAGCGGCCTTCGGGGGCTACACCTTC
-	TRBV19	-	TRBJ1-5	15	CASSIRQAQRETQHF	TGTGCCAGTAGTATAAGGCAGGCGCAGCGAGAGACCCAGCATTTT
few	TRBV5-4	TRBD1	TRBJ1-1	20	CASSHRPRPGTGGVATEAFF	TGTGCCAGCAGTCACCGCCCTAGACCCGGGACAGGGGGCGTTGCCACTGAAGCTTTCTTT
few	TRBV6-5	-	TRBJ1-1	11	CASLMNTEAFF	TGTGCCAGCCTCATGAACACTGAAGCTTTCTTT
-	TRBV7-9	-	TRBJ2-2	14	CASSVGRDTGELFF	TGTGCCAGCAGCGTAGGGCGGGACACCGGGGAGCTGTTTTTT
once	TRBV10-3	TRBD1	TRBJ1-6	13	CASAQDRNSPLHF	TGTGCCTCCGCCCAGGACAGGAATTCACCCCTCCACTTT
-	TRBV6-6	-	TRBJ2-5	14	CASSYSNTFETQYF	TGTGCCAGCAGTTACTCGAACACGTTTGAGACCCAGTACTTC
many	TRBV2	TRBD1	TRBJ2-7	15	CASSSEAGQGYEQYF	TGTGCCAGCAGTAGTGAGGCGGGACAGGGCTACGAGCAGTACTTC
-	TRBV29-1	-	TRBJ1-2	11	CSARRDRGYTF	TGCAGCGCCAGACGAGATCGCGGCTACACCTTC
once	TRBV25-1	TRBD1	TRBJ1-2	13	CAWGQGATYGYTF	TGTGCCTGGGGACAGGGGGCTACCTATGGCTACACCTTC
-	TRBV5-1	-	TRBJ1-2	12	CASSLMEYGYTF	TGCGCCAGCAGCTTGATGGAGTATGGCTACACCTTC
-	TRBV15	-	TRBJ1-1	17	CATSSLGGGRVNTEAFF	TGTGCCACCAGCTCCCTCGGGGGCGGGAGAGTAAACACTGAAGCTTTCTTT
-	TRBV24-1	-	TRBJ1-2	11	CATRSVYGYTF	TGTGCCACCAGGTCCGTTTATGGCTACACCTTC
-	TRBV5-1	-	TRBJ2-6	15	CASSLSRVGANVLTF	TGCGCCAGCAGCTTGTCCAGGGTCGGGGCCAACGTCCTGACTTTC
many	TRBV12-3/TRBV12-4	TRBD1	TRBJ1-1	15	CASSLGGQGNTEAFF	TGTGCCAGCAGCTTGGGGGGACAGGGAAACACTGAAGCTTTCTTT
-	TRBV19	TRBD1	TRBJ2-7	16	CASSTPRQGAYHEQYF	TGTGCCAGTAGTACCCCGCGACAGGGGGCGTATCACGAGCAGTACTTC
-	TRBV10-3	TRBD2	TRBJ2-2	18	CASSFPGWDGGAAGELFF	TGTGCCAGCAGTTTTCCCGGTTGGGACGGGGGGGCCGCCGGGGAGCTGTTTTTT
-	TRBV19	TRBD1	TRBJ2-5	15	CASSSMTGGEETQYF	TGTGCCAGTAGTTCGATGACAGGGGGAGAAGAGACCCAGTACTTC
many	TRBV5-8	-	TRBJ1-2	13	CASSSRQEYGYTF	TGTGCCAGCAGCTCACGACAGGAATATGGCTACACCTTC
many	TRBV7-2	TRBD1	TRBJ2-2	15	CASRTDRANTGELFF	TGTGCCAGCAGAACCGACAGGGCGAACACCGGGGAGCTGTTTTTT
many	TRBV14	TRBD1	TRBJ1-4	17	CASSILTGISTNEKLFF	TGTGCCAGCAGTATCCTGACAGGGATCTCAACTAATGAAAAACTGTTTTTT
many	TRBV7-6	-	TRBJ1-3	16	CASSLGQRLSGNTIYF	TGTGCCAGCAGCTTAGGACAGCGCCTCTCTGGAAACACCATATATTTT
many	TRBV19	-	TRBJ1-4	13	CASTLTGNEKLFF	TGTGCCAGTACCTTGACCGGGAATGAAAAACTGTTTTTT